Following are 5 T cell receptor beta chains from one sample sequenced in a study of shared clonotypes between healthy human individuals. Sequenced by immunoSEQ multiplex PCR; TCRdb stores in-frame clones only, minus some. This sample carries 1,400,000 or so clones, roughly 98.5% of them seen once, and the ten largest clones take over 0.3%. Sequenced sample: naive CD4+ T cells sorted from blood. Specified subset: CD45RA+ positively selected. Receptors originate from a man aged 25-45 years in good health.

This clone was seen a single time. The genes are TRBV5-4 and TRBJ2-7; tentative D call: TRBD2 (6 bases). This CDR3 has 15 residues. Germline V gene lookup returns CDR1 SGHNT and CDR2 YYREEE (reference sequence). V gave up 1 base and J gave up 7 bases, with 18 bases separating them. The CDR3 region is CASSLRTREMGEQYF. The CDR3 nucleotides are TGTGCCAGCAGCTTGAGAACCCGGGAGATGGGGGAGCAGTACTTC. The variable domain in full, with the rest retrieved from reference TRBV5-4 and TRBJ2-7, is ETGVTQSPTHLIKTRGQQVTLRCSSQSGHNTVSWYQQALGQGPQFIFQYYREEENGRGNFPPRFSGLQFPNYSSELNVNALELDDSALYLCASSLRTREMGEQYFGPGTRLTVT.

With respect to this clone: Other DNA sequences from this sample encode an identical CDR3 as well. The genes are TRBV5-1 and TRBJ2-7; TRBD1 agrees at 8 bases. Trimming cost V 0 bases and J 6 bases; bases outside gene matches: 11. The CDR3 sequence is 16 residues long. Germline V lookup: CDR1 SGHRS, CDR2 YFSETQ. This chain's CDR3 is CASSLGLGQGAGEQYF. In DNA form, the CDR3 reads TGCGCCAGCAGCTTGGGTCTCGGGCAGGGGGCCGGCGAGCAGTACTTC.

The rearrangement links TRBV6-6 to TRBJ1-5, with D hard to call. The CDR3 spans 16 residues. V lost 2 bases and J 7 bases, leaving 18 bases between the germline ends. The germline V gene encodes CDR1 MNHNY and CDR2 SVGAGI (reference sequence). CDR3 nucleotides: TGTGCCAGCAGTTACGGAGGGCAGTTCTTAGGGCAGCCCCAGCATTTT. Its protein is CASSYGGQFLGQPQHF.

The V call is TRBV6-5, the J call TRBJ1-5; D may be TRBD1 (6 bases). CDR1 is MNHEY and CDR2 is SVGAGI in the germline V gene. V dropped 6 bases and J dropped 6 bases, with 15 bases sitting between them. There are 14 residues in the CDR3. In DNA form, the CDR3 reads TGTGCCAGCAGACCCGGGACATTAAGTCAGCCCCAGCATTTT. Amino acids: CASRPGTLSQPQHF.

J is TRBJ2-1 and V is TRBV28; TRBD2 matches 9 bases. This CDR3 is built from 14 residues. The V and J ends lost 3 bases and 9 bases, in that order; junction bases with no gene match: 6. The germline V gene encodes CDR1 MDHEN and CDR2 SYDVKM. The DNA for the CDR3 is TGTGCCAGCAGTTTGGGCGGGAGGGCTCTTGAGCAGTTCTTC. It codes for CASSLGGRALEQFF.